These T cell receptor beta chains were read from a single sample in a study of radiotherapy plus CTLA-4 blockade in lung cancer. The assay was immunoSEQ multiplex PCR, and TCRdb's table has in-frame clones only and misses some. The sample consists of tens of thousands of clones, about 81% of them appearing once. The specimen comprised peripheral blood, sampled from a patient treated with radiotherapy plus ipilimumab. The source of these receptors is a human donor with non-small cell lung cancer that progressed on radiotherapy plus ipilimumab. Both conserved end residues are part of each CDR3. The order of the fields is D gene, V gene, clone size, J gene, CDR3 DNA, CDR3 protein. The D gene is left open where the match is weak. Some rows have no size entry. The others give once, few or many, or a class for an expanded clone.

NA	TRBV6-5	NA	TRBJ1-1	TGTGCCAGCAGTCCGCCAGTGAACACTGAAGCTTTCTTT	CASSPPVNTEAFF
NA	TRBV27	few	TRBJ1-5	TGTGCCAGCAGGCCCGGGATTGTGAGCAATCAGCCCCAGCATTTT	CASRPGIVSNQPQHF
TRBD2	TRBV19	NA	TRBJ2-1	TGTGCCACTACACTAGCGGGGGGGTGGAATGAGCAGTTCTTC	CATTLAGGWNEQFF
TRBD2	TRBV5-1	NA	TRBJ2-3	TGCGCCAGCAGCTTGTTGCCAGGGAGGGGCACAGATACGCAGTATTTT	CASSLLPGRGTDTQYF
NA	TRBV2	NA	TRBJ1-1	TGTGCCAGCAGTGGGGAGGGGAACACTGAAGCTTTCTTT	CASSGEGNTEAFF
NA	TRBV7-6	few	TRBJ1-2	TGTGCCAGCACGGTCAGGGTATGCTACACCTTC	CASTVRVCYTF
TRBD1	TRBV6-6	few	TRBJ2-7	TGTGCCAGCAGGGGATCCGACAGGGGCTCCTACGAGCAGTACTTC	CASRGSDRGSYEQYF
NA	TRBV28	NA	TRBJ2-7	TGTGCCAGCAGTTTCGTGGCCCGGACAGAAAGCTCCTACGAGCAGTACTTC	CASSFVARTESSYEQYF
NA	TRBV6-1	once	TRBJ1-2	TGTGCCAGCAGACCATCCGGGGGCTATGGCTACACCTTC	CASRPSGGYGYTF
NA	TRBV5-5	NA	TRBJ1-2	TGTGCCAGCAGCTCCGGGGTAGGGCTGTATGGCTACACCTTC	CASSSGVGLYGYTF
NA	TRBV7-6	NA	TRBJ2-5	TGTGCCAGCAGCCTAGCCCAGGTGGGGCCAGAGACCCAGTACTTC	CASSLAQVGPETQYF
TRBD1	TRBV19	NA	TRBJ1-1	TGTGCCAGCTCCCTCCCGGGACAGTCGACTGAAGCTTTCTTT	CASSLPGQSTEAFF
TRBD2	TRBV7-9	NA	TRBJ2-3	TGTGCCAGCAGCATCCGGACTAGCAGGCCTTCAGATACGCAGTATTTT	CASSIRTSRPSDTQYF
NA	TRBV19	NA	TRBJ2-5	TGTGCCAGTAGTAATTACCTAATACAAGAGACCCAGTACTTC	CASSNYLIQETQYF
TRBD1	TRBV28	NA	TRBJ1-5	TGTGCCAGCAGTCCCACAGGGGGCGGAGAGTCCCAGCATTTT	CASSPTGGGESQHF
NA	TRBV9	NA	TRBJ1-6	TGTGCCAGCAACCGGCAGGACTACAGTTCACCCCTCCACTTT	CASNRQDYSSPLHF
NA	TRBV4-1	NA	TRBJ2-7	TGCGCCAGCAGCACACGGGTCGGAGGGGGCTACGAGCAGTACTTC	CASSTRVGGGYEQYF
TRBD1	TRBV5-1	NA	TRBJ1-4	TGCGCCAGCAGCTGGGGCGGGGACAGCTTTGCAACTAATGAAAAACTGTTTTTT	CASSWGGDSFATNEKLFF
TRBD2	TRBV7-9	NA	TRBJ2-1	TGTGCCAGCAGAACCACTAGCGGGGGGGCCCCCTACAATGAGCAGTTCTTC	CASRTTSGGAPYNEQFF
NA	TRBV10-2	few	TRBJ1-5	TGCGCCAGCAGTGAGTCGCAGGGACCCCAGCATTTT	CASSESQGPQHF
TRBD1	TRBV4-2	NA	TRBJ1-4	TGTGCCAGCAGCCGCTCGGGGACTCAGGGGGTATGGGCTAATGAAAAACTGTTTTTT	CASSRSGTQGVWANEKLFF
NA	TRBV18	NA	TRBJ2-5	TGTGCCAGCTCACCTCGCGCCGGAGAGACCCAGTACTTC	CASSPRAGETQYF
TRBD1	TRBV14	NA	TRBJ1-3	TGTGCCAGCAGCCAAGGCCAGGGACAGGGTGGAAACACCATATATTTT	CASSQGQGQGGNTIYF
NA	TRBV6-6	NA	TRBJ2-7	TGTGCCTCGCAGCGCGGGACCACGACCTACGAGCAGTACTTC	CASQRGTTTYEQYF
TRBD1	TRBV6-5	NA	TRBJ1-2	TGTGCCAGCAGTCGGGACAGGGGGCGGGATGGCTACACCTTC	CASSRDRGRDGYTF
TRBD2	TRBV7-7	few	TRBJ2-1	TGTGCTAGCAGCCGTAGCGGGGGGGTCTCCTACAATGAGCAGTTCTTC	CASSRSGGVSYNEQFF
NA	TRBV27	few	TRBJ1-2	TGTGCCAGCAGAACGACAGGCAACTTCAGGGGCTACACCTTC	CASRTTGNFRGYTF
NA	TRBV10-3	NA	TRBJ1-4	TGTGCCATCAGTGAGACACAGGGAGTTAAACCCGAAAAACTGTTTTTT	CAISETQGVKPEKLFF
NA	TRBV5-5	NA	TRBJ2-5	TGTGCCAGCAGCAACAGGTACCAAGAGACCCAGTACTTC	CASSNRYQETQYF
NA	TRBV4-1	few	TRBJ1-2	TGCGCCAGCAGCCAGGCAGGCTCAGGGGCGAACTATGGCTACACCTTC	CASSQAGSGANYGYTF
TRBD1	TRBV5-1	NA	TRBJ1-6	TGCGCCAGCAGCTCACAGGGGGGCATTAATTCACCCCTCCACTTT	CASSSQGGINSPLHF
TRBD1	TRBV6-6	NA	TRBJ1-1	TGTGCCAGCAGCCGACAGGGGTTGAACACTGAAGCTTTCTTT	CASSRQGLNTEAFF
TRBD1	TRBV4-1	few	TRBJ2-1	TGCGCCAGCAGCCACACGGCAGGACAGGGGGCCGATGAGCAGTTCTTC	CASSHTAGQGADEQFF
TRBD1	TRBV29-1	NA	TRBJ1-4	TGCAGCGTTGAAGACTTTGACAGGGGTGGTGAAAAACTGTTTTTT	CSVEDFDRGGEKLFF
TRBD1	TRBV5-1	NA	TRBJ1-2	TGCGCCAGCAGCCCGGGACAGCTTTATAACTATGGCTACACCTTC	CASSPGQLYNYGYTF
TRBD1	TRBV6-5	NA	TRBJ2-7	TGTGCCAGCAGTCTAGACAGGGGACCCCTCTACGAGCAGTACTTC	CASSLDRGPLYEQYF
NA	TRBV18	NA	TRBJ1-3	TGTGCCAGCTCACCAAGGATAAGGACAGCTAGCTCTGGAAACACCATATATTTT	CASSPRIRTASSGNTIYF
NA	TRBV9	NA	TRBJ1-5	TGTGCCAGCAGCCCCCTAGGGACTAGCGGGGGCCCTCCTCAGCATTTT	CASSPLGTSGGPPQHF
TRBD1	TRBV11-2	NA	TRBJ2-1	TGTGCCAGCAGCCCGGGGCAGGGGGCCTACAATGAGCAGTTCTTC	CASSPGQGAYNEQFF
TRBD1	TRBV25-1	NA	TRBJ1-1	TGTGCCAGCAGTGCCTTCCAGGGGGAGGTTGGCTCTGAAGCTTTCTTT	CASSAFQGEVGSEAFF
NA	TRBV15	once	TRBJ1-3	TGTGCCACCAGCAGATCGTATCAACAGGTCTCTGGAAACACCATATATTTT	CATSRSYQQVSGNTIYF
NA	TRBV6-1	NA	TRBJ1-5	TGTGCCAGCAGTGAAAGGGGGGGAGGGAATCAGCCCCAGCATTTT	CASSERGGGNQPQHF
NA	TRBV7-5	once	TRBJ1-5	TGTGCCAGAACTTCCAAGTGGGTAGCGTTTAGGCAGCCCCAGCATTTT	CARTSKWVAFRQPQHF
NA	TRBV7-9	NA	TRBJ1-1	TGTGCCAGCACCTTTGGCCTGATGAACACTGAAGCTTTCTTT	CASTFGLMNTEAFF
NA	TRBV27	NA	TRBJ1-1	TGTGCCAGCAGTCTCTTGAACTCGAGGGACACTGAAGCTTTCTTT	CASSLLNSRDTEAFF
TRBD2	TRBV7-3	NA	TRBJ2-5	TGTGCCAGCAGCTTAACAAGCGGGGGAGAGACCCAGTACTTC	CASSLTSGGETQYF
TRBD1	TRBV4-1	NA	TRBJ1-1	TGCGCCAGCAGCCAGAAACAGGGGGCAGGGACTGAAGCTTTCTTT	CASSQKQGAGTEAFF